Following are 15 T cell receptor beta chains from one sample sequenced in a study of Graves' ophthalmopathy and Graves' hyperthyroidism. Amplification of TCR beta CDR3 regions used RNA transcripts. HTBI-primed RT-PCR formed the first round, and a multiplex PCR formed the second. TCRdb called the multiplex PCR reads again in MiXCR, with one record for every CDR3 protein. Of roughly 410,000 distinct CDR3 sequences in the sample, 15% were seen once. Sequencing was done on a sample of peripheral blood. These receptors were taken from a young woman with stable Graves' hyperthyroidism.

The table lists this clonotype with many counts. The gene calls are TRBV27 and TRBJ2-4; 11 bases match TRBD1. CDR1 MNHEY and CDR2 SMNVEV come from the germline V gene (reference sequence). This CDR3 is 14 amino acids long. J gave up 6 bases and V 8 bases, and 6 bases lay outside the gene matches. The CDR3 loop is CASSGTGGPNIQYF. In DNA form, the CDR3 reads TGTGCCAGCTCCGGGACAGGGGGTCCAAACATTCAGTACTTC.

This clonotype has ten or more counts. The genes are TRBV3-1 and TRBJ2-5; TRBD2 aligns across 14 bases. The CDR3 has 16 amino acids. Germline assignment: CDR1 LGHDT and CDR2 YNNKEL (reference sequence). Trimming took 3 bases from V and 4 from J; bases not matched to a gene: 4. The CDR3 bases are TGTGCCAGCAGCCATCGAGGGACTAGCGGGGGAGAGACCCAGTACTTC. It translates to CASSHRGTSGGETQYF.

This clonotype was seen repeatedly, ten times or more. This sequence joins TRBV12-3 or TRBV12-4 and TRBJ1-1, with no clear D. V shed 6 bases and J shed 0 bases, with 8 bases lying between them. The CDR3 is 13 residues long. CDR3 in DNA: TGTGCCAGCAGCTCGTATTTGAACACTGAAGCTTTCTTT. Translating gives CASSSYLNTEAFF.

This chain joins TRBV6-2 or TRBV6-3 and TRBJ2-7, with TRBD1 as a possible D gene (6 bases). CDR1 and CDR2 (germline): MNHEY, SVGEGT. Trimming cost V 2 bases and J 6 bases, with 11 bases left between them. The CDR3 totals 13 residues. CDR3 coding DNA: TGTGCCAGCAGTTACGCGACAGGCCTCGAGCAGTACTTC. Protein sequence: CASSYATGLEQYF.

This clonotype was seen at least ten times. The chain has TRBV24-1 and TRBJ2-2, with 9 bases that match TRBD1. The germline V gene has CDR1 KGHDR and CDR2 SFDVKD. This CDR3 contains 15 residues. V was pared by 3 bases and J by 7 bases, with 5 bases of the junction left unmatched. DNA for the CDR3: TGTGCCACCAGTGATATACAGGGGGCGGTCGGGGAGCTGTTTTTT. Its translation is CATSDIQGAVGELFF.

This clonotype has at least ten counts. V usage is TRBV12-3 or TRBV12-4 and J usage is TRBJ2-5, with TRBD2 matching 13 bases. The CDR3 runs to 16 residues. Germline trimming cut 6 bases from V and 2 bases from J; bases unmatched to any gene: 6. CDR3: CASRPGLAGVQETQYF. DNA for the CDR3: TGTGCCAGCAGGCCAGGACTAGCGGGGGTACAAGAGACCCAGTACTTC.

In regard to this clonotype: A single base separates this from a much larger clone, so it may be a read error. The chain is built from TRBV4-1 and TRBJ2-2; a possible D gene is TRBD2 (5 bases). The V gene's germline CDR1 is MGHRA and CDR2 YSYEKL. CDR3 length: 15 amino acids. For the CDR3, the DNA is TGCTCCAGCAGCCAAGATTCGGGCGGGACCGGGGAGCTGTTTTTT. Its translation is CSSSQDSGGTGELFF.

This clonotype has just a few counts. The V and J genes are TRBV29-1 and TRBJ1-1; no clear D. The length of the CDR3 is 15 residues. Germline V gene data show CDR1 as SQVTM and CDR2 as ANQGSEA. Trimming took 0 bases from V and 3 from J, leaving 14 bases between them. In DNA form, the CDR3 reads TGCAGCGTTGAAGAGCTGGGGATCGGTGACACTGAAGCTTTCTTT. Residues: CSVEELGIGDTEAFF.

This clonotype was counted between two and nine times. The gene calls are TRBV3-1 and TRBJ2-2; 9 nucleotides agree with TRBD2. Per the germline V gene, CDR1 is LGHDT and CDR2 is YNNKEL (reference sequence). The CDR3 totals 16 residues. J was trimmed by 5 bases and V by 8 bases; bases with no gene match: 12. The CDR3, as DNA: TGTGCCAGCGGTAGCGGGGGCGCTCAGGAAACCGGGGAGCTGTTTTTT. It is translated as CASGSGGAQETGELFF.

This clonotype was found many times. This sequence joins TRBV19 and TRBJ1-3, with D possibly TRBD1 on 6 matching bases. The CDR3 has 14 residues. V lost 5 bases, J lost 8 bases, and 16 bases lay in between. Per the germline V gene, CDR1 is LNHDA and CDR2 is SQIVND (reference sequence). The CDR3 DNA reads TGTGCCAGTAGTCTGGGACAAGTGAAGGACACCATATATTTT. This encodes CASSLGQVKDTIYF.

This clonotype has ten or more counts. The V and J genes are TRBV27 and TRBJ1-6; no clear D gene. V lost 5 bases and J lost 4, with 6 bases in between. This CDR3 comprises 13 residues. Germline V gives CDR1 MNHEY, CDR2 SMNVEV (reference sequence). The CDR3: CASSGKYNSPLHF. The DNA of the CDR3 is TGTGCCAGCAGTGGGAAGTATAATTCACCCCTCCACTTT.

There are many counts of this clonotype. The chain employs TRBV20-1 and TRBJ2-7, with D perhaps given as TRBD1 or TRBD2 (5 bases each). The CDR3 has 13 amino acids. The V end lost 5 bases, the J end lost 3 bases, and 14 bases lay between the germline ends. The germline V gene has CDR1 DFQATT and CDR2 SNEGSKA (reference sequence). The CDR3 sequence is CSAGAGIRYEQYF. CDR3 bases: TGCAGTGCTGGGGCCGGGATTCGCTACGAGCAGTACTTC.

This clonotype has a count of ten or more. This sequence joins TRBV3-1 and TRBJ1-2; D remains ambiguous. This CDR3 comprises 12 residues. Trimming took 7 bases from V and 4 from J, leaving 10 bases between them. Per germline, CDR1 LGHDT and CDR2 YNNKEL (reference sequence). The CDR3 here is CASTTTGYGYTF. As DNA, the CDR3 is TGTGCCAGCACCACCACTGGCTATGGCTACACCTTC.

Written as DNA, the CDR3 is TGTGCCAGCAGTCTTAGCGGGGGAAGAGATACGCAGTATTTT. Encoded protein: CASSLSGGRDTQYF. The chain combines TRBV12-3 or TRBV12-4 with TRBJ2-3, with 9 bases lining up with TRBD2. This CDR3 spans 14 amino acids. V dropped 5 bases and J dropped 5; count of bases not matched to a gene: 5.

This clonotype came up many times. This chain joins TRBV6-5 and TRBJ1-5; weak D call: TRBD1 (5 bases). With 4 bases removed from V and 6 bases from J, the gap between germline ends came to 16 bases. Per germline, CDR1 MNHEY and CDR2 SVGAGI. The CDR3 is made up of 15 amino acids. CDR3 amino acids: CASSLNQGGVQPQHF. CDR3 in DNA: TGTGCCAGCAGTTTAAATCAGGGAGGAGTTCAGCCCCAGCATTTT.